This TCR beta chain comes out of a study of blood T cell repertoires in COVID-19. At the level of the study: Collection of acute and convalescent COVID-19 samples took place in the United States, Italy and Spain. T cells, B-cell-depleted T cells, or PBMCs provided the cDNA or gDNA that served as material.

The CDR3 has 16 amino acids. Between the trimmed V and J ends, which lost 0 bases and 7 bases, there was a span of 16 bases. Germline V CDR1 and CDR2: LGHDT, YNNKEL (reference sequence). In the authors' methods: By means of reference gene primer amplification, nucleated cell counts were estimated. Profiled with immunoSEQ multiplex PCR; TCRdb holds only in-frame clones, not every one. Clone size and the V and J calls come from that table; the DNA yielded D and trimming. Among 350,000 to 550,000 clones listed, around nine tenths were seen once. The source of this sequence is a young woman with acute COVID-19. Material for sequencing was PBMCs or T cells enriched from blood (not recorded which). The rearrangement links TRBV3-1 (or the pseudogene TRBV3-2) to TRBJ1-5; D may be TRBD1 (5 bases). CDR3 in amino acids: CASSQDLRGSGQPQHF. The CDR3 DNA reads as TGTGCCAGCAGCCAAGATCTCCGGGGGTCTGGACAGCCCCAGCATTTT.